This T cell receptor (beta chain) is from a study of cytomegalovirus exposure and HLA in healthy donors. General study results and limits: In all likelihood, a cluster of highly shared sequence variants was a sequencing artifact. Earlier analysis looked at TCR beta V segments, and most were productive about 90% or about 30% of the time.

This clone appeared a few times. The antigen remains unidentified. This PCR relied on a set of 60 Vbeta primers and 13 Jbeta primers. The table came from immunoSEQ multiplex PCR; TCRdb's copy has only in-frame clones and leaves some out. The sample includes 190,000 or so clones, around 86% seen only once; the top ten take roughly 10%. The sample was PBMCs. The source is a woman aged 45-65 years in good health and CMV-seropositive.

The CDR3 DNA reads as TGTGCCAGCACAAGGACAGGGGGCTCTGGAAACACCATATATTTT. It yields the protein CASTRTGGSGNTIYF. The chain links TRBV6-6 to TRBJ1-3; 10 bases are shared with TRBD1. The germline V gene has CDR1 MNHNY and CDR2 SVGAGI (reference sequence). With 7 bases clipped from V and 0 bases from J, the junction kept 3 bases outside the gene matches. This CDR3 has 15 residues.